The 27 T cell receptor beta chains in this list originate from one sample, sequenced in a study of cytomegalovirus exposure and HLA in healthy donors. A multiplex PCR was run with 60 Vbeta primers and 13 Jbeta primers. The method was immunoSEQ multiplex PCR; TCRdb's version includes in-frame clones alone and lacks a portion of them. This sample yields 100,000 or so clones, of which less than 85% are seen a single time; roughly 5.4% belongs to the top ten. Sequences were obtained from PBMCs. These receptors came from a man aged 25-45 years in good health and CMV-seropositive.

V gene TRBV5-1 combines with J gene TRBJ1-1, with D tentatively TRBD1 (6 bases). CDR1 and CDR2 (germline): SGHRS, YFSETQ. Trimming took 4 bases from V and 1 from J, leaving 17 bases between them. The CDR3 is 16 amino acids. CDR3 in amino acids: CASSPGQLGSNTEAFF. The CDR3 region has the DNA TGCGCCAGCAGCCCTGGACAGTTGGGGTCGAACACTGAAGCTTTCTTT.

The rearrangement uses TRBV28 and TRBJ2-7, with TRBD1 identical over 9 bases. CDR1 MDHEN and CDR2 SYDVKM come from the germline V gene. The CDR3 spans 14 residues. Trimming cost V 5 bases and J 3 bases; bases outside gene matches: 5. CDR3 sequence reads: CASSGTGRDYEQYF. The CDR3 DNA is TGTGCCAGCAGTGGGACAGGGCGGGACTACGAGCAGTACTTC.

V is TRBV29-1 and J is TRBJ2-1; possibly TRBD2 for D (5 bases). Trimming stripped 3 bases from V and 6 bases from J, with 12 bases between. CDR1 is SQVTM, CDR2 ANQGSEA, per germline. This CDR3 contains 13 residues. The CDR3 spells CSVDIVAGNEQFF. CDR3 in DNA: TGCAGCGTTGACATAGTTGCGGGCAATGAGCAGTTCTTC.

The chain is built from TRBV6-1 and TRBJ1-2; D remains unclear. Germline V lookup: CDR1 MNHNS, CDR2 SASEGT. CDR3 length: 14 amino acids. Trimming removed 0 bases from V and 4 bases from J, with 9 bases in between. The CDR3 DNA reads TGTGCCAGCAGTGAAGCTCAGGATGGCTATGGCTACACCTTC. It encodes CASSEAQDGYGYTF.

This clone is a singleton in its sample. The rearrangement links TRBV2 to TRBJ1-5; D remains unclear. With 6 bases removed from V and 5 bases from J, the gap between germline ends came to 11 bases. The V gene's germline CDR1 is SNHLY and CDR2 FYNNEI. This CDR3 contains 13 residues. CDR3 nucleotides: TGTGCCAGCAGCGGTCCTAACTATCAGCCCCAGCATTTT. It translates to CASSGPNYQPQHF.

CDR3 in amino acids: CASSLRQGGNTEAFF. Here the CDR3 DNA reads TGTGCCAGCAGTCTAAGACAGGGGGGGAACACTGAAGCTTTCTTT. The chain joins TRBV2 to TRBJ1-1; 9 nucleotides match TRBD1. J lost 1 base, V lost 5 bases, and 5 bases had no gene match. The CDR3 sequence is 15 residues long. Germline loops: CDR1 SNHLY, CDR2 FYNNEI.

This rearrangement joins TRBV30 to TRBJ2-1; 7 nucleotides agree with TRBD1. The CDR3 sequence is 11 residues long. Germline V gives CDR1 GTSNPN, CDR2 SVGIG (reference sequence). Germline trimming cut 4 bases from V and 8 bases from J; bases unmatched to any gene: 2. The CDR3 sequence is CAWIGGDEQFF. CDR3 DNA sequence: TGTGCCTGGATAGGGGGCGATGAGCAGTTCTTC. The entire variable domain, with the rest obtained from reference TRBV30 and TRBJ2-1, is as follows: SQTIHQWPATLVQPVGSPLSLECTVEGTSNPNLYWYRQAAGRGLQLLFYSVGIGQISSEVPQNLSASRPQDRQFILSSKKLLLSDSGFYLCAWIGGDEQFFGPGTRLTVL.

The J gene is TRBJ2-6, the V gene TRBV7-9; TRBD1 matches at 10 bases. The germline V gene has CDR1 SEHNR and CDR2 FQNEAQ (reference sequence). The length of the CDR3 is 17 residues. V dropped 4 bases and J dropped 0; count of bases not matched to a gene: 3. The CDR3 bases are TGTGCCAGCAGCTCCGGGACAGGGGACTCTGGGGCCAACGTCCTGACTTTC. It codes for CASSSGTGDSGANVLTF.

The V and J genes are TRBV19 and TRBJ1-5; tentative D call: TRBD1 (6 bases). Trimming took off 6 bases at V and 5 bases at J, with 17 bases between the two ends. The CDR3 is made up of 15 amino acids. From germline, CDR1 is LNHDA and CDR2 SQIVND (reference sequence). The CDR3 nucleotides are TGTGCCAGTAGCTTAAACAGGGATCGCGATCAGCCCCAGCATTTT. Its protein is CASSLNRDRDQPQHF.

The chain uses TRBV27 and TRBJ2-1, with 7 bases matching TRBD1. With V trimmed by 6 bases and J by 1 base, 9 bases remained unmatched. Germline CDR1 and CDR2: MNHEY and SMNVEV (reference sequence). CDR3 length equals 16 residues. The CDR3 region has the DNA TGTGCCAGCAGCGGCCGGGACAGCAAGTCCTACAATGAGCAGTTCTTC. Protein product: CASSGRDSKSYNEQFF.

V usage is TRBV7-9 and J usage is TRBJ2-4, with TRBD2 identical over 8 bases. The germline gives CDR1 SEHNR, CDR2 FQNEAQ (reference sequence). Trimming took 3 bases from V and 6 from J; bases not matched to a gene: 13. The CDR3 has 17 residues. CDR3 sequence: CASSFTTGGRPRNIQYF. CDR3 sequence (DNA): TGTGCCAGCAGCTTCACAACGGGGGGGAGGCCCAGAAACATTCAGTACTTC.

This rearrangement joins TRBV7-2 to TRBJ1-2, with D perhaps matching TRBD1 (6 bases). Germline CDR1 and CDR2: SGHTA and FQGNSA. V lost 2 bases and J lost 3, with 7 bases in between. This CDR3 has 13 residues. The CDR3, as DNA: TGTGCCAGCAGCTTACAGGGGTACTATGGCTACACCTTC. Translating gives CASSLQGYYGYTF.

This chain links TRBV18 with TRBJ2-7; 11 bases map to TRBD1. The junction had 2 bases not matched to a gene; V was cut back by 4 bases and J by 3 bases. CDR3 length: 14 amino acids. Germline lookup yields CDR1 KGHSH and CDR2 LQKENI. Written as DNA, the CDR3 is TGTGCCAGCTCACGGGACAGGGGGAACTACGAGCAGTACTTC. This gives the protein CASSRDRGNYEQYF.

This clone turned up a few times. The chain combines TRBV5-4 with TRBJ2-7, with D perhaps TRBD1 (7 bases). The CDR3 consists of 14 residues. The V gene lost 4 bases and the J gene lost 2 bases, with 13 bases spanning the gap. CDR1 and CDR2 (germline): SGHNT, YYREEE (reference sequence). CDR3 coding DNA: TGTGCCAGCAGCCTGCGGGACAGAACCTACGAGCAGTACTTC. Translation: CASSLRDRTYEQYF.

This clone was seen a few times. The gene calls are TRBV5-8 and TRBJ2-7; 8 bases are a match to TRBD1. The germline CDR1 and CDR2 sequences are SGHTS and YDEGEE. Trimming at V came to 4 bases and at J to 7 bases, leaving 13 bases not matched to a gene. The CDR3 spans 15 residues. The CDR3 DNA is TGTGCCAGCAGCCACCGGACAGGGCGGTCGGGAGAGCAGTACTTC. It encodes CASSHRTGRSGEQYF.

The rearrangement links TRBV6-5 to TRBJ1-5, with 7 positions matching TRBD1. The ends lost 6 bases at V and 3 bases at J; junction bases unmatched: 5. The CDR3 runs 14 residues. The germline gives CDR1 MNHEY, CDR2 SVGAGI. The CDR3 DNA reads as TGTGCCAGCAGGCGGGACAGCTACAATCAGCCCCAGCATTTT. It codes for CASRRDSYNQPQHF.

The sample holds one count of this clone. The chain has TRBV4-1 and TRBJ1-2; D may be TRBD1 (5 bases). The germline V gene encodes CDR1 MGHRA and CDR2 YSYEKL. The CDR3 extends over 16 amino acids. With 6 bases removed from V and 1 base from J, the gap between germline ends came to 18 bases. CDR3 amino acids: CASSLESGFGNYGYTF. The CDR3 coding sequence is TGCGCCAGCAGTTTGGAGTCAGGGTTCGGTAACTATGGCTACACCTTC.

The gene calls are TRBV7-2 and TRBJ2-1; D perhaps matches TRBD2 (6 bases). The length of the CDR3 is 15 residues. Germline CDR1 is SGHTA and CDR2 is FQGNSA. Deletions cut 5 bases from V and 8 bases from J, with 19 bases between. The CDR3 sequence: CASSQRLRGGDEQFF. CDR3 sequence (DNA): TGTGCCAGCAGCCAGCGGTTGCGGGGCGGGGATGAGCAGTTCTTC.

The genes are TRBV11-2 and TRBJ2-3, with TRBD2 matching 8 bases. The CDR3 sequence is 17 residues long. Germline V gene sequence: CDR1 SGHAT, CDR2 FQNNGV. V dropped 2 bases and J dropped 4; count of bases not matched to a gene: 11. The CDR3 region has the DNA TGTGCCAGCAGCTTAATTAGAGGGGGACTAGGAGCAGATACGCAGTATTTT. Translation gives CASSLIRGGLGADTQYF.

The V call is TRBV7-3, the J call TRBJ2-2; possible D gene TRBD2, 5 bases. With 5 bases removed from V and 6 bases from J, the gap between germline ends came to 13 bases. In germline, CDR1 is SGHTA, CDR2 FQGTGA. The CDR3 length is 14 residues. The CDR3 here is CASSPQRVAGELFF. The CDR3 nucleotides are TGTGCCAGCAGCCCTCAGAGGGTGGCCGGGGAGCTGTTTTTT.

The rearrangement joins TRBV28 to TRBJ2-3, with TRBD1 matching 7 bases. The CDR3 runs 17 residues. The V and J ends lost 4 bases and 7 bases, in that order; junction bases with no gene match: 17. Germline assignment: CDR1 MDHEN and CDR2 SYDVKM. The CDR3, as DNA: TGTGCCAGCAGTTCCATGCCTGCCCGGGACAGCGTACATACGCAGTATTTT. This sequence encodes CASSSMPARDSVHTQYF.

This clone was observed a single time. V is TRBV5-6 and J is TRBJ2-2; 8 bases are shared with TRBD2. This CDR3 region has 15 residues. CDR1 and CDR2 from the germline V gene are SGHDT and YYEEEE. Trimming cost V 2 bases and J 1 base; bases outside gene matches: 1. CDR3 bases: TGTGCCAGCAGCTTCCGGGGGGGGAACACCGGGGAGCTGTTTTTT. Its protein product is CASSFRGGNTGELFF.

This clone was observed a handful of times. This chain links TRBV28 with TRBJ2-5; D might be TRBD2 (5 bases). The germline V gene has CDR1 MDHEN and CDR2 SYDVKM. The CDR3 consists of 13 residues. The CDR3 nucleotides read TGTGCGTCCCTGAGGGCGGACGAAGAGACCCAGTACTTC. Its translation is CASLRADEETQYF.

This chain links TRBV27 with TRBJ1-2, with 8 nucleotides matching TRBD1. Trimming took 0 bases from V and 6 from J; bases not matched to a gene: 6. Germline V gene sequence: CDR1 MNHEY, CDR2 SMNVEV (reference sequence). The CDR3 runs to 15 residues. The CDR3 loop reads CASSLSFGQGHGYTF. The CDR3 DNA follows: TGTGCCAGCAGTTTATCTTTCGGACAGGGCCATGGCTACACCTTC.

This clone came up once. The chain uses TRBV25-1 and TRBJ2-7; D gene uncertain. V shed 1 base and J shed 5 bases, with 12 bases lying between them. This CDR3 region has 14 residues. CDR1 and CDR2 (germline): MGHDK, SYGVNS. The CDR3 here is CASSESGYRHEQYF. The CDR3 region has the DNA TGTGCCAGCAGTGAATCAGGTTATAGGCACGAGCAGTACTTC.

The CDR3 DNA reads as TGTGCCAGTAGTCTCACAGATACGCAGTATTTT. Translated, it gives CASSLTDTQYF. The rearrangement links TRBV19 to TRBJ2-3; D is unresolved. The germline CDR1 and CDR2 sequences are LNHDA and SQIVND (reference sequence). V was cut by 5 bases and J by 2 bases, with 2 bases left in between. This CDR3 is 11 amino acids long. The entire variable domain, with the rest obtained from reference TRBV19 and TRBJ2-3, is as follows: DGGITQSPKYLFRKEGQNVTLSCEQNLNHDAMYWYRQDPGQGLRLIYYSQIVNDFQKGDIAEGYSVSREKKESFPLTVTSAQKNPTAFYLCASSLTDTQYFGPGTRLTVL.

The V gene is TRBV5-6, the J gene TRBJ1-5, with 7 positions matching TRBD1. The germline V gene has CDR1 SGHDT and CDR2 YYEEEE. Unmatched junction bases numbered 6, after V lost 0 bases and J lost 6 bases. CDR3 length: 15 amino acids. CDR3 sequence (DNA): TGTGCCAGCAGCTTGGGCAGGGGGGCGGTTCAGCCCCAGCATTTT. It specifies CASSLGRGAVQPQHF.